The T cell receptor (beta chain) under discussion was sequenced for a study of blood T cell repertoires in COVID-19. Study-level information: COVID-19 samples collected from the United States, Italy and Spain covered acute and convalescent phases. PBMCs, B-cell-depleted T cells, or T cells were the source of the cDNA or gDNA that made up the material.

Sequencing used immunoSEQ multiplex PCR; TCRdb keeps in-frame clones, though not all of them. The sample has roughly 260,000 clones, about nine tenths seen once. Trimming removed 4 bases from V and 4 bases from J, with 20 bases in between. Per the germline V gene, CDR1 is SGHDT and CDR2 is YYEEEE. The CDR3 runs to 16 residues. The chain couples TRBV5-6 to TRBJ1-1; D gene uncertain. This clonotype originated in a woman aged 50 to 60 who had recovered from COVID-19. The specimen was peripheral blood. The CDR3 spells CASSQVFRRQTTEAFF. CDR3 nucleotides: TGTGCCAGCAGCCAAGTGTTTAGGCGACAAACCACTGAAGCTTTCTTT.